A single sample gave rise to the 3 T cell receptor beta chains below, sequenced in a study of blood T cell repertoires in COVID-19. Here immunoSEQ multiplex PCR was the method, and the copy in TCRdb shows in-frame clones only, minus some. The data hold around 160,000 clones, with approximately 83% observed a single time. The sample was PBMCs or T cells enriched from blood (not recorded which). The receptors here all came from a woman aged 60-75 years who had recovered from COVID-19.

This clone was seen once. The chain employs TRBV7-2 and TRBJ1-2, with D maybe TRBD1 (5 bases). CDR1 and CDR2 from the germline V gene are SGHTA and FQGNSA. CDR3 length: 13 amino acids. The V end lost 5 bases, the J end lost 6 bases, and 13 bases lay between the germline ends. Here the CDR3 DNA reads TGTGCCAGCAGCCCCCAGGGTTTCAATGGCTACACCTTC. Translation gives CASSPQGFNGYTF.

This chain links TRBV6-1 with TRBJ1-2; maybe TRBD1 (5 bases). Germline V gives CDR1 MNHNS, CDR2 SASEGT. V was shortened by 4 bases and J by 11 bases, with 11 bases between the two germline ends. This CDR3 spans 11 amino acids. CDR3: CASSVAGRYTF. CDR3 sequence (DNA): TGTGCCAGCAGTGTAGCAGGGAGATACACCTTC.

The V call is TRBV6-4, the J call TRBJ2-5, with 9 nucleotides matching TRBD1. The CDR3 consists of 18 residues. From germline, CDR1 is MRHNA and CDR2 SNTAGT. Losses at the gene ends were 0 bases for V and 5 bases for J; bases not matched to a gene: 13. The CDR3 nucleotides are TGTGCCAGCAGTGACTCGGATGGGGACAGGGAAAGTAGTGAGACCCAGTACTTC. Its translation: CASSDSDGDRESSETQYF.